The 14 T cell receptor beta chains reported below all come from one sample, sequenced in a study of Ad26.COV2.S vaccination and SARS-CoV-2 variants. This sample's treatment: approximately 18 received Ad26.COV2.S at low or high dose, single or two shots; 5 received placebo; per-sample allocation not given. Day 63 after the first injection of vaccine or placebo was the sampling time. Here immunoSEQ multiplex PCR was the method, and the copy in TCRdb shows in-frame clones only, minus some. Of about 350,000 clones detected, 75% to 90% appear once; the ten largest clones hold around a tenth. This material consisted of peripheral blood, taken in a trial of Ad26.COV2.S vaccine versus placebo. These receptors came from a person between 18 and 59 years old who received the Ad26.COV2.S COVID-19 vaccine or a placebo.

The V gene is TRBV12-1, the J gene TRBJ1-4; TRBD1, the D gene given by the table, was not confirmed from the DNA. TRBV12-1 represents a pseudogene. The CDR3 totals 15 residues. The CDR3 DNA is TGTGCCAGCATCGCGGCAGGACAGGGGGATGAAAAACTGTTTTTT. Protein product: CASIAAGQGDEKLFF.

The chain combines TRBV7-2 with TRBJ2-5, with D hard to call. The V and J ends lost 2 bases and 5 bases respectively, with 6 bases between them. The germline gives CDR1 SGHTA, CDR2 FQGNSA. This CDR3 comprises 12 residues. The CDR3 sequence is CASSLSGETQYF. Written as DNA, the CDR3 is TGTGCCAGCAGCTTATCCGGGGAGACCCAGTACTTC.

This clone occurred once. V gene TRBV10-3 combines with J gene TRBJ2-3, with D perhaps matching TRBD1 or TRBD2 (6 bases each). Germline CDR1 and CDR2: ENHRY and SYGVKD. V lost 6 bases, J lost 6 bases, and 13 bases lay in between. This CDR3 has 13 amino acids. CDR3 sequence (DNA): TGTGCCATCAGAGGGGGGCCATCTGATACGCAGTATTTT. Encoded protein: CAIRGGPSDTQYF.

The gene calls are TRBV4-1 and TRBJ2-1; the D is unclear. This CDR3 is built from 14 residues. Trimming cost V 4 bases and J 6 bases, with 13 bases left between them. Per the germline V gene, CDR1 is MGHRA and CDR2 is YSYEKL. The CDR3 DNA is TGCGCCAGCAGCCCCCAGGCTAACTCCAATGAGCAGTTCTTC. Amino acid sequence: CASSPQANSNEQFF.

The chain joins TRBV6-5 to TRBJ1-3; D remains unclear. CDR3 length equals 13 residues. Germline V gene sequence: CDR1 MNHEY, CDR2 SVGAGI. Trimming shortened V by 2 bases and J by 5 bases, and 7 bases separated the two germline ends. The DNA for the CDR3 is TGTGCCAGCAGTTACGAGGGTAGAAACACCATATATTTT. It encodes CASSYEGRNTIYF.

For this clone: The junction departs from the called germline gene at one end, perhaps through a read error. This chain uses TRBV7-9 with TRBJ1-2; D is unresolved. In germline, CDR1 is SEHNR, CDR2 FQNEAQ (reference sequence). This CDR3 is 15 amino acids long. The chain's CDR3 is CASTLAGGANYGYTF. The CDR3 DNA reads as TGTGCCAGCACCTTAGCCGGAGGAGCTAACTATGGCTACACCTTC.

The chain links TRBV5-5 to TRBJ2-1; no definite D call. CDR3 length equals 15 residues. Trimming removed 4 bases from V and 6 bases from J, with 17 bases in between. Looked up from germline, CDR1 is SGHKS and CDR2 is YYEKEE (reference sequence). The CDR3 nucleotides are TGTGCCAGCAGCCTGGAAAGGGTCCATGGCAATGAGCAGTTCTTC. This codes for CASSLERVHGNEQFF. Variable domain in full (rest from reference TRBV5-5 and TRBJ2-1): DAGVTQSPTHLIKTRGQQVTLRCSPISGHKSVSWYQQVLGQGPQFIFQYYEKEERGRGNFPDRFSARQFPNYSSELNVNALLLGDSALYLCASSLERVHGNEQFFGPGTRLTVL.

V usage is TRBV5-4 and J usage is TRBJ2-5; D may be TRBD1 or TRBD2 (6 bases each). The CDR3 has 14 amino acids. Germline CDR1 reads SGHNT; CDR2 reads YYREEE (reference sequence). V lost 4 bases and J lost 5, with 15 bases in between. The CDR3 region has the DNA TGTGCCAGCAGCGTAAAAGGGGGGTGGGAGACCCAGTACTTC. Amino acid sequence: CASSVKGGWETQYF.

The CDR3 is CASNPGTVNEKLFF. The DNA of the CDR3 is TGTGCCAGCAACCCCGGGACAGTAAATGAAAAACTGTTTTTT. This rearrangement joins TRBV7-9 to TRBJ1-4; 7 bases match TRBD1. From germline, CDR1 is SEHNR and CDR2 FQNEAQ (reference sequence). The CDR3 sequence is 14 residues long. Trimming took 7 bases from V and 5 from J; bases not matched to a gene: 7.

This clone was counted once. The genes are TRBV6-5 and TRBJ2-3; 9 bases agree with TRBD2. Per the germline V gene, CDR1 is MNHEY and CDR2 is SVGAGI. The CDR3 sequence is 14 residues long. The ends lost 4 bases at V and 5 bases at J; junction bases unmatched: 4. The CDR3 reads CASSWRGGRDTQYF. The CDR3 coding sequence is TGTGCCAGCAGTTGGCGGGGGGGCAGAGATACGCAGTATTTT.

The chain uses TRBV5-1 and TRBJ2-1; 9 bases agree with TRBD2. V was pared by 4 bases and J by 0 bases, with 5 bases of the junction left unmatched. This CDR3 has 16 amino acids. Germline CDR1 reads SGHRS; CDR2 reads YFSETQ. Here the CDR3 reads CASSGAGGSSYNEQFF. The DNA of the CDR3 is TGCGCCAGCAGCGGAGCGGGGGGTAGCTCCTACAATGAGCAGTTCTTC.

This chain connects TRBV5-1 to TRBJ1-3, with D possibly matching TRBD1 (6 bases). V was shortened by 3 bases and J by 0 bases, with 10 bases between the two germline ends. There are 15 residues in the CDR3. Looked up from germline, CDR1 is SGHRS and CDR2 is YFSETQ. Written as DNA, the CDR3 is TGCGCCAGCAGCTCCGACAGGTTCTCTGGAAACACCATATATTTT. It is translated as CASSSDRFSGNTIYF.

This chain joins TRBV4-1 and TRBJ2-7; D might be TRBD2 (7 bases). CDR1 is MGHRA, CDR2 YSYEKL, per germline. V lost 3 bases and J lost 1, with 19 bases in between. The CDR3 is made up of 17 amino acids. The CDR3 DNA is TGCGCCAGCAGCCAGCGGGGAGGGGGAACTCAATCCTACGAGCAGTACTTC. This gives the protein CASSQRGGGTQSYEQYF.

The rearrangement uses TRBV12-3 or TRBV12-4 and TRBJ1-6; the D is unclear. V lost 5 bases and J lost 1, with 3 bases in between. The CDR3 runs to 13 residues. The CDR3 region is CASSRSYNSPLHF. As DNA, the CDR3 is TGTGCCAGCAGTAGGTCCTATAATTCACCCCTCCACTTT.